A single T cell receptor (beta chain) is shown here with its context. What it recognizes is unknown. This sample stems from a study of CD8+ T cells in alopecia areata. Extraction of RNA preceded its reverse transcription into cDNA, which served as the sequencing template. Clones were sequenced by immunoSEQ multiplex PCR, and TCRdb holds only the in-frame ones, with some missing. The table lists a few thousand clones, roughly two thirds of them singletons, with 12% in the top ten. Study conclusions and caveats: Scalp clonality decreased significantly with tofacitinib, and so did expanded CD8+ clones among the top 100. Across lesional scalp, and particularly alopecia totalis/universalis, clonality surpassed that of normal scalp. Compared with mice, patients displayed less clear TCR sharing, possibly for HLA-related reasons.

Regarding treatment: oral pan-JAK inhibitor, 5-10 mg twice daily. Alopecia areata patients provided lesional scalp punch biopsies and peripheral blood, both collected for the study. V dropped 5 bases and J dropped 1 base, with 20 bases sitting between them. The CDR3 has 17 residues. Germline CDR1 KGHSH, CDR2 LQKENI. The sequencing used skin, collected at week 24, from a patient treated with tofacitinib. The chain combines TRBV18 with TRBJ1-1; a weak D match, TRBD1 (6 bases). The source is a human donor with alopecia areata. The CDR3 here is CASSRKGHRYWNTEAFF. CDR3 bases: TGTGCCAGCTCAAGAAAGGGACACCGATACTGGAACACTGAAGCTTTCTTT.